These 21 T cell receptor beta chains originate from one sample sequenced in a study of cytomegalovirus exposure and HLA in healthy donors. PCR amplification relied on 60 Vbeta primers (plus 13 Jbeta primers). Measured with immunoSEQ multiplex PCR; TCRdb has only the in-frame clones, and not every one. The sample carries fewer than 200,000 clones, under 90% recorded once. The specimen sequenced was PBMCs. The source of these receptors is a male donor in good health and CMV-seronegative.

The CDR3 loop is CAWTADSNQPQHF. DNA of the CDR3: TGTGCCTGGACAGCGGATAGCAATCAGCCCCAGCATTTT. J is TRBJ1-5 and V is TRBV30, with D unclear. In germline, CDR1 is GTSNPN, CDR2 SVGIG (reference sequence). This CDR3 region has 13 residues. Trimming removed 4 bases at V and 0 bases at J, with 7 bases between.

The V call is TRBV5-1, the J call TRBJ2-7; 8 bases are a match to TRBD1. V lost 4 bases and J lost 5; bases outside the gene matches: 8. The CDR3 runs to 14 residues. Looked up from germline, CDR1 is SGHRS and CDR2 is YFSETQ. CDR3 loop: CASSIAGGGDEQYF. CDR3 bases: TGCGCCAGCAGCATAGCAGGGGGCGGGGACGAGCAGTACTTC.

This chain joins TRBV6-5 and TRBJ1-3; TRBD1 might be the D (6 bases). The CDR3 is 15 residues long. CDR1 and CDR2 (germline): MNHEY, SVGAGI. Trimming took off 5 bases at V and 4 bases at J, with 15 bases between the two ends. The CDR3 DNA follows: TGTGCCAGCAGTAAAAGACAGGACGGAGGAAACACCATATATTTT. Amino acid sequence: CASSKRQDGGNTIYF.

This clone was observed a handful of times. The DNA of the CDR3 is TGTGCCAGCAGCTCAAGGGGGGGCCTGGACCGCTCCTACGAGCAGTACTTC. It encodes CASSSRGGLDRSYEQYF. J is TRBJ2-7 and V is TRBV7-3, with D maybe TRBD2 (7 bases). The ends were cut back, 4 bases at V and 0 bases at J, with 19 bases in the middle. The CDR3 sequence is 17 residues long. Germline CDR1 reads SGHTA; CDR2 reads FQGTGA.

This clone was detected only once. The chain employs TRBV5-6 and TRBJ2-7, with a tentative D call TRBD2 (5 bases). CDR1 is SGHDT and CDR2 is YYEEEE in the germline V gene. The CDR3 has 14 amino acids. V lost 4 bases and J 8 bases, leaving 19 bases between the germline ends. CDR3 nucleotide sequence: TGTGCCAGCAGCCGACCCGACTGGACGGGGAAGCAGTACTTC. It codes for CASSRPDWTGKQYF.

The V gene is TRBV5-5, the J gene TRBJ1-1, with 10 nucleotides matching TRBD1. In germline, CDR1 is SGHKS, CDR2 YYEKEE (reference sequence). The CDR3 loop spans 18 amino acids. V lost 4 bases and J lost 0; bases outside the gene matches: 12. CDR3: CASSPRTGGNPMNTEAFF. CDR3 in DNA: TGTGCCAGCAGCCCGCGGACAGGGGGTAATCCCATGAACACTGAAGCTTTCTTT.

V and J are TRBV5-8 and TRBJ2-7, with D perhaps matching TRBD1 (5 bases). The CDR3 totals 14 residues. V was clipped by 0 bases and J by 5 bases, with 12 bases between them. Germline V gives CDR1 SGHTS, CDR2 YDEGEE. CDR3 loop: CASSLEARAHEQYF. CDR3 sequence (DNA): TGTGCCAGCAGCTTGGAGGCCAGGGCTCACGAGCAGTACTTC.

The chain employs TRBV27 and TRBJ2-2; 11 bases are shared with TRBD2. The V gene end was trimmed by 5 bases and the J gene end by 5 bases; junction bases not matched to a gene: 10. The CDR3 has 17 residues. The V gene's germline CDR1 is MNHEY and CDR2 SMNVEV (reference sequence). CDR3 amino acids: CASSPRPRLAGTGELFF. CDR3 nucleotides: TGTGCCAGCAGTCCACGCCCCCGACTAGCGGGGACCGGGGAGCTGTTTTTT.

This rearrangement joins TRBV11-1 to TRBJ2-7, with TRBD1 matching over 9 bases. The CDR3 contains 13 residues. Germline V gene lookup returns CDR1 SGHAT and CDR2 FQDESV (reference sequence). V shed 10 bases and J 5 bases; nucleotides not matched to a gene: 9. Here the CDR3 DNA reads TGTGCCACCTCGGGACAGGGTTTCAACGAGCAGTACTTC. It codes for CATSGQGFNEQYF.

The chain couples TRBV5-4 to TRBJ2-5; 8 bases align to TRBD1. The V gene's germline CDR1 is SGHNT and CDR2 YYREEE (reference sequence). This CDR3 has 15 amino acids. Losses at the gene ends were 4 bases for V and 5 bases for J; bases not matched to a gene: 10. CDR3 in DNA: TGTGCCAGCAGCCTACCGACAGGGGTTGGGGAGACCCAGTACTTC. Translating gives CASSLPTGVGETQYF.

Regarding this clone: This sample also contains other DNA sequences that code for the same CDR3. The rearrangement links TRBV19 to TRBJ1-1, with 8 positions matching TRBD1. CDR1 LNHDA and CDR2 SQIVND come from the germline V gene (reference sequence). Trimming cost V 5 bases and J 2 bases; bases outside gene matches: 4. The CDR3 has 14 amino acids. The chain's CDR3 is CASSPGTGNTEAFF. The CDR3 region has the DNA TGTGCCAGTAGTCCGGGGACAGGAAACACTGAAGCTTTCTTT.

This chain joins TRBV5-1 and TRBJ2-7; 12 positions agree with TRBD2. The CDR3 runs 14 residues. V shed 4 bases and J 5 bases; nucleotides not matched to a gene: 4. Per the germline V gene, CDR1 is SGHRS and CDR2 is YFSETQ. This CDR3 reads CASSLAGGPNEQYF. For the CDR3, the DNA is TGCGCCAGCAGCCTAGCGGGGGGGCCGAACGAGCAGTACTTC.

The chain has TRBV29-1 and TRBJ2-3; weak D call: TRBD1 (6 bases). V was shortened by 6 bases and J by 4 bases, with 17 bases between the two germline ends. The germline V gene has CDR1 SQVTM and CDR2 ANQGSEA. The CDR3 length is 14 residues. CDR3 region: CSVLPGQVPDTQYF. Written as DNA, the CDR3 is TGCAGCGTCCTCCCGGGACAAGTCCCAGATACGCAGTATTTT.

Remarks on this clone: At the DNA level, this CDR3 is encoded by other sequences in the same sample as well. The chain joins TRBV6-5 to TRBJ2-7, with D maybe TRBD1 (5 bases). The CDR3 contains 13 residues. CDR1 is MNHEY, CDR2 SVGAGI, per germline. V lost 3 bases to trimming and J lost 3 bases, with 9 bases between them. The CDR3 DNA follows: TGTGCCAGCAGTTATTCAACAGGCTACGAGCAGTACTTC. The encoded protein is CASSYSTGYEQYF.

DNA of the CDR3: TGTGCCAGCAGTGGGAGCGGGCTCAGCGCTTCCTACGAGCAGTACTTC. The encoded protein is CASSGSGLSASYEQYF. The J gene is TRBJ2-5, the V gene TRBV2; a possible D gene is TRBD2 (6 bases). Near its end, the DNA agrees better with TRBJ2-7, so the J call may be wrong. This CDR3 has 16 residues. Germline V lookup: CDR1 SNHLY, CDR2 FYNNEI.

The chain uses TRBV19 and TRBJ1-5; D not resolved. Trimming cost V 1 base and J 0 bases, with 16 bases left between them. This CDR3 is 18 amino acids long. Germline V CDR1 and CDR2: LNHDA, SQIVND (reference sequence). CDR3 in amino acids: CASSIAGWQSYSNQPQHF. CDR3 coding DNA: TGTGCCAGTAGTATAGCTGGTTGGCAGTCATATAGCAATCAGCCCCAGCATTTT.

The CDR3 is CASSLSRASTGELFF. CDR3 nucleotides: TGTGCCAGCAGCTTATCCAGGGCCTCCACCGGGGAGCTGTTTTTT. This sequence joins TRBV7-2 and TRBJ2-2, with D perhaps matching TRBD1 (5 bases). Trimming removed 2 bases from V and 4 bases from J, with 11 bases in between. This CDR3 spans 15 amino acids. Germline V lookup: CDR1 SGHTA, CDR2 FQGNSA.

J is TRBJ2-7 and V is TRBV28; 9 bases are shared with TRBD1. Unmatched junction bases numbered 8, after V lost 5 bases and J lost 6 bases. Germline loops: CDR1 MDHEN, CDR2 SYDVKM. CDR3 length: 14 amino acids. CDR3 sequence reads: CASSAGTGLREQYF. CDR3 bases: TGTGCCAGCAGTGCCGGGACAGGGCTCCGCGAGCAGTACTTC.

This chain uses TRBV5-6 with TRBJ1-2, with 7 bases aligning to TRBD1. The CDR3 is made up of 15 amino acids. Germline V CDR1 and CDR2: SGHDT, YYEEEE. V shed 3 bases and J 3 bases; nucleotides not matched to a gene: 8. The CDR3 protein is CASSSRQGGDYGYTF. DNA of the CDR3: TGTGCCAGCAGCTCGCGACAGGGTGGGGACTATGGCTACACCTTC.

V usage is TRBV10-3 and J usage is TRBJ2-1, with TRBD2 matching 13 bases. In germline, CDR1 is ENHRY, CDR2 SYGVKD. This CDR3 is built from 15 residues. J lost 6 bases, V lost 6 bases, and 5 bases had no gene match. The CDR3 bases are TGTGCCATCAGCGGACTAGCGGGGGAGACCAATGAGCAGTTCTTC. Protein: CAISGLAGETNEQFF.

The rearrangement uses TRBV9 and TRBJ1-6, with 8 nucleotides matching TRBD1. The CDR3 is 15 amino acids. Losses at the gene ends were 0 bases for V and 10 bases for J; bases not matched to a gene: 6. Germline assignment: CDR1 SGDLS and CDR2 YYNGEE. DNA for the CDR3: TGTGCCAGCAGCGTAGTAGCGACAGGGGTATCACCCCTCCACTTT. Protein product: CASSVVATGVSPLHF.